This paragraph reports one TCR beta chain. The antigen remains unidentified. The data were obtained in a study of metastatic and nonmetastatic thyroid tumors. Study observations and caveats: In blood and tumor, TCR beta diversity was reportedly significantly higher in malignant thyroid tumors than in benign nodules.

No patient had received any treatment before thyroid surgery. Original data processing: In papillary thyroid cancer, a distant-metastasis classifier was built using CDR3 differences across clinicopathological groups. MiXCR reprocessed the PCR reads for TCRdb. TCRdb's processing, not the authors', yielded these V and J calls. The sample lists tens of thousands of clones, around 12% seen once, with over 7% in the top ten. The TCR was taken from a female donor with papillary thyroid cancer or a benign thyroid nodule (not recorded which). Some clones in this sample may be carry-over from other donors' samples. Sequencing input: tumor tissue.

The CDR3 coding sequence is TGTGCCAGCAGGGGGGGAGGGTTCCATGAGCAGTTCTTC. Encoded protein: CASRGGGFHEQFF. V gene TRBV28 combines with J gene TRBJ2-1; the match to TRBD2 covers 7 bases. This CDR3 contains 13 residues. Unmatched junction bases numbered 7, after V lost 6 bases and J lost 8 bases. Germline V gene sequence: CDR1 MDHEN, CDR2 SYDVKM.